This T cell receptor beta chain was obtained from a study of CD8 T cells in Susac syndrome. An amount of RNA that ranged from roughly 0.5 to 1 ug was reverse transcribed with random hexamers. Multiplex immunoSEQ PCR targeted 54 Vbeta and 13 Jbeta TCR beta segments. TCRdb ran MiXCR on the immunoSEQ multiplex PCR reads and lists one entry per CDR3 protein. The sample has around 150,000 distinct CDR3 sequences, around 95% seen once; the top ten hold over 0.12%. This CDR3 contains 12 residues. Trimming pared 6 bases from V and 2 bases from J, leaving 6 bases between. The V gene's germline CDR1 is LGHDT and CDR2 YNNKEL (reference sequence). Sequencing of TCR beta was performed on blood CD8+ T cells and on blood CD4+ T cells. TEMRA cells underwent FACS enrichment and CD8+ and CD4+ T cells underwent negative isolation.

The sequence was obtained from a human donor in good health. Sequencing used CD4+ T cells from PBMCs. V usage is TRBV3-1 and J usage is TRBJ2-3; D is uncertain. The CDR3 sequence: CASSRDTDTQYF. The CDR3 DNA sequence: TGTGCCAGCAGTCGAGACACAGATACGCAGTATTTT.